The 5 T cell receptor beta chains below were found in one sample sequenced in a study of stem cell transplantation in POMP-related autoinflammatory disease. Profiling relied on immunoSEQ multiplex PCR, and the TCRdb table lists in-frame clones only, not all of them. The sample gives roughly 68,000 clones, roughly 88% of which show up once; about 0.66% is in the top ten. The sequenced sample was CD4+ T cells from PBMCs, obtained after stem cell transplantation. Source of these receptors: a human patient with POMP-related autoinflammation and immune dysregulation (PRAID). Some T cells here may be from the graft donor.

Here the CDR3 reads CASSLVGSGRAGETQYF. The CDR3, as DNA: TGTGCCAGCAGCTTAGTGGGTAGCGGGAGGGCTGGAGAGACCCAGTACTTC. This chain links TRBV7-9 with TRBJ2-5; 11 bases line up with TRBD2. The junction had 8 bases not matched to a gene; V was cut back by 1 base and J by 4 bases. This CDR3 is 17 amino acids long. CDR1 SEHNR and CDR2 FQNEAQ come from the germline V gene (reference sequence). The full variable domain, in which reference TRBV7-9 and TRBJ2-5 provide the parts outside the CDR3, is DTGVSQNPRHKITKRGQNVTFRCDPISEHNRLYWYRQTLGQGPEFLTYFQNEAQLEKSRLLSDRFSAERPKGSFSTLEIQRTEQGDSAMYLCASSLVGSGRAGETQYFGPGTRLLVL.

CDR3 loop: CASRGLAASTDTQYF. The CDR3 region has the DNA TGTGCCAGTAGAGGACTAGCGGCTAGCACAGATACGCAGTATTTT. This sequence joins TRBV19 and TRBJ2-3, with 10 bases matching TRBD2. With 6 bases clipped from V and 0 bases from J, the junction kept 3 bases outside the gene matches. The germline V gene encodes CDR1 LNHDA and CDR2 SQIVND (reference sequence). This CDR3 contains 15 residues. The full variable domain, rest sourced from reference TRBV19 and TRBJ2-3, is DGGITQSPKYLFRKEGQNVTLSCEQNLNHDAMYWYRQDPGQGLRLIYYSQIVNDFQKGDIAEGYSVSREKKESFPLTVTSAQKNPTAFYLCASRGLAASTDTQYFGPGTRLTVL.

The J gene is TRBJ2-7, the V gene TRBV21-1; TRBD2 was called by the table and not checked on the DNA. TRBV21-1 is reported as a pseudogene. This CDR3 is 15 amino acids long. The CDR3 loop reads CASSPPRGRTYEQYV. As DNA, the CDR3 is TGTGCCAGCAGCCCTCCCCGCGGCAGAACCTACGAGCAGTACGTC.

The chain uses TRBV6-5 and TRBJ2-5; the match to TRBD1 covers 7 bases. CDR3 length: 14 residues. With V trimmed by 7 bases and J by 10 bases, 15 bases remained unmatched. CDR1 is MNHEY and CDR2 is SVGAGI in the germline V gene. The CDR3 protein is CASTQNWGQPDQYF. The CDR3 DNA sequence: TGTGCCAGCACCCAAAATTGGGGACAGCCTGACCAGTACTTC.

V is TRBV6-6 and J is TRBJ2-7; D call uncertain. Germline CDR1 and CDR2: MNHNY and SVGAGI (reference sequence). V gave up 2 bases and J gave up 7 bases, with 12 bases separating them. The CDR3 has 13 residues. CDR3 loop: CASSYRSPVEQYF. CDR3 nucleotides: TGTGCCAGCAGTTACCGTAGCCCTGTGGAGCAGTACTTC.